A selection of T cell receptor beta chains follows, all from one sample in a study of memory CD4+ T cells and cytomegalovirus serostatus. Repertoires were generated with immunoSEQ multiplex PCR, while TCRdb's copy carries only in-frame clones and drops some. The table lists 40,000 to 55,000 clones, approximately 82% of them singletons. Sequenced sample: memory CD4+ T cells from blood. The receptors derive from an adult in good health and CMV-seronegative. CDR3s include the opening cysteine and the closing phenylalanine or tryptophan. A D gene is named only where the DNA matches it firmly. Not all rows give a size; the values are once, few, many and, for expanded clones, a class.

clone_size,v_call,j_call,d_call,cdr3_nt,cdr3_aa
.,TRBV12-5,TRBJ1-6,TRBD1,TGTGCTAGTGGACGGACAGGGCAGAATTTGCATTCACCCCTCCACTTT,CASGRTGQNLHSPLHF
.,TRBV18,TRBJ1-5,.,TGTGCCAGCTCACAACAGGTTAGCAATCAGCCCCAGCATTTT,CASSQQVSNQPQHF
.,TRBV28,TRBJ1-1,.,TGTGCCAGCAGTGGCCAAGGGTGGACTGAAGCTTTCTTT,CASSGQGWTEAFF
.,TRBV11-2,TRBJ2-7,.,TGTGCCAGCAGCTTGCGGAGCGCAGGGGCCTACGAGCAGTACTTC,CASSLRSAGAYEQYF
.,TRBV28,TRBJ2-3,.,TGTGCCAGCAACCTCCTTGGACGGTCAGATACGCAGTATTTT,CASNLLGRSDTQYF
.,TRBV18,TRBJ2-6,TRBD1,TGTGCCAGCTCACCACAGGGGGCAGCTGGGGCCAACGTCCTGACTTTC,CASSPQGAAGANVLTF
medium-sized,TRBV20-1,TRBJ1-4,.,TGCAGTGGCGGTTGGGGTGAAAAACTGTTTTTT,CSGGWGEKLFF
.,TRBV25-1,TRBJ1-6,.,TGTGCCAGCAGTGAGTTGTATTCACCCCTCCACTTT,CASSELYSPLHF
.,TRBV5-1,TRBJ2-3,TRBD2,TGCGCCAGCAGCTTGACTAGCGGTGAGGCAGATACGCAGTATTTT,CASSLTSGEADTQYF
once,TRBV5-1,TRBJ1-4,TRBD1,TGCGCCAGCAGCTTAACAGGGGCGGAAGAAAAACTGTTTTTT,CASSLTGAEEKLFF
few,TRBV27,TRBJ2-3,.,TGTGCCAGCAGTTTTCAGCCTATCACAGATACGCAGTATTTT,CASSFQPITDTQYF
.,TRBV11-1,TRBJ1-1,.,TGTGCCAGCAGCTTGGACGGCATGAACACTGAAGCTTTCTTT,CASSLDGMNTEAFF
few,TRBV12-5,TRBJ1-2,TRBD1,TGTGCTAGTGGTTTGGAGACAGGGTTGTCTATTGTAGGCTCTGGCTACACCTTC,CASGLETGLSIVGSGYTF
.,TRBV27,TRBJ2-3,TRBD2,TGTGCCAGCAGTCCAACCCCCAGGGCTAGCGGTGCCTATTTT,CASSPTPRASGAYF
.,TRBV2,TRBJ2-7,.,TGTGCCAGCAGTGAGCAGGTCTGGGGCGAGCAGTACTTC,CASSEQVWGEQYF
.,TRBV14,TRBJ1-2,.,TGTGCCAGCAGCCAAGACAAGGCAGGGGAATTTGGCGGCTACACCTTC,CASSQDKAGEFGGYTF
few,TRBV14,TRBJ1-6,.,TGTGCCAGCAGCCAAGGTCTCCGGGGGCGTTCACCCCTCCACTTT,CASSQGLRGRSPLHF
.,TRBV11-2,TRBJ2-3,TRBD2,TGTGCCAGCAGCCGACGGGGGACTAGCGGGGCCCGCCCAGATACGCAGTATTTT,CASSRRGTSGARPDTQYF